This T cell receptor beta chain is from a study of cytomegalovirus exposure and HLA in healthy donors. 13 Jbeta primers and 60 Vbeta primers were used for the PCR. Sequencing used immunoSEQ multiplex PCR; TCRdb keeps in-frame clones, though not all of them. The data hold 95,000 to 150,000 clones, with roughly 80% observed a single time. The TCR originated in a man aged 50 to 59 in good health and CMV-seronegative. The sequenced sample consisted of PBMCs.

The CDR3 DNA reads TGTGCCAGCACCGTCATGGGGGGACTAGGATGGAATGAGCAGTTCTTC. This encodes CASTVMGGLGWNEQFF. The chain carries TRBV27 and TRBJ2-1; 8 bases map to TRBD2. Germline loops: CDR1 MNHEY, CDR2 SMNVEV (reference sequence). After removal of 7 bases from V and 7 bases from J, the junction contained 15 bases not matched to a gene. The CDR3 is 16 amino acids.